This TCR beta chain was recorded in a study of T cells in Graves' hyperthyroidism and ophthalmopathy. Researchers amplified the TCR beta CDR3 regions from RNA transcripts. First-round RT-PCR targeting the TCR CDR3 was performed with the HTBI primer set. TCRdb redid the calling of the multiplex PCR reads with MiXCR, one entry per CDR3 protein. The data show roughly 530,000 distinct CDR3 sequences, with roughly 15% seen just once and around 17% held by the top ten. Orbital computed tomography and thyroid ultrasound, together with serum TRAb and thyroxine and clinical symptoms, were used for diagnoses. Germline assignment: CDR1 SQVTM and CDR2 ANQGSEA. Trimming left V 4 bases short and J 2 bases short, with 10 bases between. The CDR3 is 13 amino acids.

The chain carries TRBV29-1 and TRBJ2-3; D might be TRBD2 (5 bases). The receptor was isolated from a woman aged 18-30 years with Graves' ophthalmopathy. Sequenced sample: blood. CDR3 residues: CSVARRLTDTQYF. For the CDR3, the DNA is TGCAGCGTTGCTCGGAGGCTCACAGATACGCAGTATTTT.